The clone carrying this T cell receptor beta chain was found many times. Its antigen remains unidentified. CDR3 length: 18 amino acids. CDR1 and CDR2 from the germline V gene are KGHSH and LQKENI. V dropped 6 bases and J dropped 10; count of bases not matched to a gene: 20. This entry belongs to a study of Graves' ophthalmopathy and Graves' hyperthyroidism. Study observations and caveats: Also, most clonotypes expanded in the thyroid above 0.001 frequency appeared in blood.

Other autoimmune diseases, uncontrolled infections, pregnancy or lactation led to the exclusion of patients. The sequenced template was RNA, covering the TCR beta CDR3 region. An opening RT-PCR round employed HTBI primers and preceded a second-round multiplex PCR. One entry per CDR3 protein, called by TCRdb with MiXCR from the multiplex PCR reads. Of roughly 400,000 distinct CDR3 sequences in the sample, about a sixth were seen once. The sample consisted of peripheral blood. This TCR derives from a woman aged 18-30 years with Graves' ophthalmopathy. V usage is TRBV18 and J usage is TRBJ1-6, with 8 bases that match TRBD1. The CDR3 here is CASSPTPQDRDRQSPLHF. As DNA, the CDR3 is TGTGCCAGCTCCCCTACACCCCAGGACAGGGATCGGCAGTCACCCCTCCACTTT.